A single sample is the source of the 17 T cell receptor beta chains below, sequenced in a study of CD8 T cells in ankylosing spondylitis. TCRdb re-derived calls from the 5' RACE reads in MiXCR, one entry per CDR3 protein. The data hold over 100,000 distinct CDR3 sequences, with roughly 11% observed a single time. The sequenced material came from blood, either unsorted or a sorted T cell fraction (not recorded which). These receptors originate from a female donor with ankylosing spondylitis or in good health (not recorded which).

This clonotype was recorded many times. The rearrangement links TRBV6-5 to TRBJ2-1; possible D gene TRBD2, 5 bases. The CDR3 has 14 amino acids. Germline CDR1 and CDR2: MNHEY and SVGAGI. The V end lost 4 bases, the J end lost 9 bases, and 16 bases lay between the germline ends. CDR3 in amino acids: CASSLDLTAREQFF. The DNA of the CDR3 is TGTGCCAGCAGTTTGGACTTGACCGCACGTGAGCAGTTCTTC.

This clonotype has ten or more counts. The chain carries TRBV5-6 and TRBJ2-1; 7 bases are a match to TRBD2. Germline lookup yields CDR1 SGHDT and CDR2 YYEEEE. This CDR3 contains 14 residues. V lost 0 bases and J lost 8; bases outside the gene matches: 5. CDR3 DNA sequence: TGTGCCAGCAGCTTGGGGTTCGGGGGGTATGAGCAGTTCTTC. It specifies CASSLGFGGYEQFF.

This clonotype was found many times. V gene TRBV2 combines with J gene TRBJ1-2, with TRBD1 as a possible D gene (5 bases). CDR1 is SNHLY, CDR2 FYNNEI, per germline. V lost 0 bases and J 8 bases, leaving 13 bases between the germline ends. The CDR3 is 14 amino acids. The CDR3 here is CASSEAGGVSGYTF. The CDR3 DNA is TGTGCCAGCAGTGAAGCGGGGGGGGTCAGCGGCTACACCTTC.

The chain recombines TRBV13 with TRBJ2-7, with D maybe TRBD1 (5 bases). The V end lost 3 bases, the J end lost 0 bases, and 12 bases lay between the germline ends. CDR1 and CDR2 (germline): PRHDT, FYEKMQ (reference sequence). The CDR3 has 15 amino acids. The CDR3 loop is CASSFRPDSSYEQYF. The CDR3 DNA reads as TGTGCCAGCAGCTTCCGCCCCGACAGCTCCTACGAGCAGTACTTC. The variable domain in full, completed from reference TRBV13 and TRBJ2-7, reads AAGVIQSPRHLIKEKRETATLKCYPIPRHDTVYWYQQGPGQDPQFLISFYEKMQSDKGSIPDRFSAQQFSDYHSELNMSSLELGDSALYFCASSFRPDSSYEQYFGPGTRLTVT.

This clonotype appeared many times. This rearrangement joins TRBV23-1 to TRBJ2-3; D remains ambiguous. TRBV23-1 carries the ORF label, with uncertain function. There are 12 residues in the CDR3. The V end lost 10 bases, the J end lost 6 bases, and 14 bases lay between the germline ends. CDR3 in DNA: TGCGCCAACCAGATTAAGAGGGATACGCAGTATTTT. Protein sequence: CANQIKRDTQYF.

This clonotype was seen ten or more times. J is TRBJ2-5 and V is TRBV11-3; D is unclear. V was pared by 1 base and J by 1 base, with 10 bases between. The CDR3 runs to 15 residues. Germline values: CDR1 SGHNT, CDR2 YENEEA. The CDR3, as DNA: TGTGCCAGCAGCTTAGCGGTAGGAATCCAAGAGACCCAGTACTTC. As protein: CASSLAVGIQETQYF.

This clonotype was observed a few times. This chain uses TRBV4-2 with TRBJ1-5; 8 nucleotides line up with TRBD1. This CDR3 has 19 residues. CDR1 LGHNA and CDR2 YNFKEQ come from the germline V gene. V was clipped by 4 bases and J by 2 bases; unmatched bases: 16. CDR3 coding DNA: TGTGCCAGCAGCCCGGGGGGGTCAGGGGGCGTCGATGGCAATCAGCCCCAGCATTTT. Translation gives CASSPGGSGGVDGNQPQHF.

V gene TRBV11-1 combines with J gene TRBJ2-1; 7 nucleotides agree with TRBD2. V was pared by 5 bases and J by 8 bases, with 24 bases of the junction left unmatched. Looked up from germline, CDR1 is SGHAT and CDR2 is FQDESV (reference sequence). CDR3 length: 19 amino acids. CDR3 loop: CASSPSGPVEREVGDEQFF. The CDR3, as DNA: TGTGCCAGCAGCCCGTCAGGCCCCGTGGAGCGGGAAGTTGGCGATGAGCAGTTCTTC.

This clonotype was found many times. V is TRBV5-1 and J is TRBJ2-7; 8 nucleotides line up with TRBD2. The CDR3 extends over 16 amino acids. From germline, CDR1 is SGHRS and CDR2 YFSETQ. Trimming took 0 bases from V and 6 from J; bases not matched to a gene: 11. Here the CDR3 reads CASSLDVTSVGREQYF. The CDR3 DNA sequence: TGCGCCAGCAGCTTGGACGTGACTAGCGTTGGTCGCGAGCAGTACTTC.

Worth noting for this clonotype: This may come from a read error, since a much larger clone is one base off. The CDR3 coding sequence is TGTGCCAGCCGGACAGGCTGGATTGGAGGAGAGGCCCAGTACTTC. Residues: CASRTGWIGGEAQYF. J is TRBJ2-5 and V is TRBV6-4; 7 bases match TRBD1. The germline CDR1 and CDR2 sequences are MRHNA and SNTAGT. The CDR3 runs 15 residues.

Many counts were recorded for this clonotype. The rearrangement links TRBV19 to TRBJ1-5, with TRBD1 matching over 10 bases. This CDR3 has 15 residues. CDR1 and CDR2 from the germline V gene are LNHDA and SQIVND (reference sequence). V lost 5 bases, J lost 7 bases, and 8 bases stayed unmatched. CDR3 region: CASSSSTGGIQPQHF. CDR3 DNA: TGTGCCAGTAGTTCTTCGACAGGGGGCATCCAGCCCCAGCATTTT.

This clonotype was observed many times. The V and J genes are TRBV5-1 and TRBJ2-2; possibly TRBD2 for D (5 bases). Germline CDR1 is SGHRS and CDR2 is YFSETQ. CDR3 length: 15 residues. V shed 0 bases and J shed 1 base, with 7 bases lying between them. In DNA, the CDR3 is TGCGCCAGCAGCTTGGAAGGACTGAACACCGGGGAGCTGTTTTTT. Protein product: CASSLEGLNTGELFF.

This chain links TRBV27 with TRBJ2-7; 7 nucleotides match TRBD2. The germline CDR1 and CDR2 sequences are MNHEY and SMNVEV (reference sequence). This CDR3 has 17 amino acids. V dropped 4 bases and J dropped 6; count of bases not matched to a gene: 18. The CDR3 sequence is CASSSQRGAPNLVEQYF. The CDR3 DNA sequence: TGTGCCAGCAGTTCGCAGCGGGGAGCCCCGAACCTAGTCGAGCAGTACTTC.

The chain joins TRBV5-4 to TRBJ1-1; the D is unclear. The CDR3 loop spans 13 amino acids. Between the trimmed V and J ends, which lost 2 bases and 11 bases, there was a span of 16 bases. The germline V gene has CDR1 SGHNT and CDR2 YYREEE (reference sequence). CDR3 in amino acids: CASSLSPGKRAFF. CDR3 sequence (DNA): TGTGCCAGCAGCTTAAGTCCGGGGAAGAGGGCTTTCTTT.

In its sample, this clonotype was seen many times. CDR3 sequence (DNA): TGTGCCAGCAGCGCGAGAAGGGGACAGTCTGAAGCTTTCTTT. It is translated as CASSARRGQSEAFF. This chain links TRBV7-9 with TRBJ1-1; 7 positions agree with TRBD1. Germline CDR1 and CDR2: SEHNR and FQNEAQ (reference sequence). Trimming took 5 bases from V and 6 from J; bases not matched to a gene: 9. CDR3 length: 14 residues.

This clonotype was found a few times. CDR3 region: CSAHPPNTEAFF. CDR3 sequence (DNA): TGCAGTGCCCATCCCCCGAACACTGAAGCTTTCTTT. The chain links TRBV20-1 to TRBJ1-1; D gene unclear. The germline V and J ends were trimmed by 6 bases and 1 base, with 9 bases remaining between them. Germline loops: CDR1 DFQATT, CDR2 SNEGSKA (reference sequence). The CDR3 contains 12 residues.

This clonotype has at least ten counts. CDR3 amino acids: CASSPGGFNQPQHF. The CDR3 DNA reads TGCGCCAGCAGCCCCGGCGGGTTCAATCAGCCCCAGCATTTT. The chain has TRBV5-1 and TRBJ1-5; no firm D call. CDR1 and CDR2 (germline): SGHRS, YFSETQ. CDR3 length: 14 residues. V was pared by 4 bases and J by 3 bases, with 11 bases between. The full variable domain, rest sourced from reference TRBV5-1 and TRBJ1-5, is KAGVTQTPRYLIKTRGQQVTLSCSPISGHRSVSWYQQTPGQGLQFLFEYFSETQRNKGNFPGRFSGRQFSNSRSEMNVSTLELGDSALYLCASSPGGFNQPQHFGDGTRLSIL.